A single sample gave rise to the 30 T cell receptor beta chains below, sequenced in a study of T cell changes during pregnancy in multiple sclerosis. Libraries were prepared by immunoSEQ multiplex PCR; TCRdb keeps only in-frame clonotypes and omits some of them. The data show roughly 93,000 clones, approximately 90% seen once. The sample in question was peripheral blood, obtained in the first trimester of pregnancy. The source is a female donor in good health, enrolled as a control in a pregnancy study.

This chain connects TRBV4-3 to TRBJ1-3; 9 nucleotides agree with TRBD1. Germline V gene sequence: CDR1 LGHNA, CDR2 YSLEER. CDR3 length equals 19 residues. Trimming removed 1 base from V and 3 bases from J; junction bases left unmatched: 13. The CDR3 coding sequence is TGCGCCAGCAGCCAAGTCATTCCTACCGGGACAGGGTATGGAAACACCATATATTTT. Its translation is CASSQVIPTGTGYGNTIYF.

The chain links TRBV5-1 to TRBJ1-2; 10 nucleotides agree with TRBD1. Per germline, CDR1 SGHRS and CDR2 YFSETQ. The V segment lost 0 bases and the J segment 6 bases; nucleotides outside the gene matches: 11. This CDR3 has 17 amino acids. The CDR3 DNA is TGCGCCAGCAGCTTGGCCCCAGCCCCGGGACAGGGGCATGGCTACACCTTC. Translation gives CASSLAPAPGQGHGYTF.

The chain recombines TRBV6-1 with TRBJ1-2; no firm D call. CDR1 is MNHNS and CDR2 is SASEGT in the germline V gene. CDR3 length equals 12 residues. V was cut by 4 bases and J by 7 bases, with 10 bases left in between. The CDR3 bases are TGTGCCAGCAGTGCAGGACTCTCTGGCTACACCTTC. This sequence encodes CASSAGLSGYTF.

The chain has TRBV28 and TRBJ1-6; D unclear. The V gene's germline CDR1 is MDHEN and CDR2 SYDVKM. This CDR3 is 14 amino acids long. V lost 8 bases to trimming and J lost 0 bases, with 8 bases between them. The CDR3 DNA reads TGTGCCAGCCGTATAGACTCCTATAATTCACCCCTCCACTTT. Translated, it gives CASRIDSYNSPLHF.

V and J are TRBV19 and TRBJ1-5; D remains ambiguous. CDR1 and CDR2 (germline): LNHDA, SQIVND (reference sequence). Trimming removed 2 bases from V and 4 bases from J, with 18 bases in between. The CDR3 is 17 amino acids. CDR3 residues: CASSIQRLSLRNQPQHF. CDR3 DNA: TGTGCCAGTAGTATACAAAGATTGAGTTTACGAAATCAGCCCCAGCATTTT.

In this sample, this clone turned up many times. The chain's CDR3 is CASRLQGSNYEQYF. In DNA form, the CDR3 reads TGTGCCAGCAGATTACAGGGGTCGAACTACGAGCAGTACTTC. The chain couples TRBV2 to TRBJ2-7, with 7 positions matching TRBD1. The CDR3 is 14 residues long. The germline V gene has CDR1 SNHLY and CDR2 FYNNEI. The V and J ends lost 6 bases and 3 bases, in that order; junction bases with no gene match: 8. Full variable domain (remainder filled in from reference TRBV2 and TRBJ2-7): EPEVTQTPSHQVTQMGQEVILRCVPISNHLYFYWYRQILGQKVEFLVSFYNNEISEKSEIFDDQFSVERPDGSNFTLKIRSTKLEDSAMYFCASRLQGSNYEQYFGPGTRLTVT.

The count of this clone is one. This sequence joins TRBV4-2 and TRBJ2-7; 11 positions match TRBD2. CDR1 is LGHNA and CDR2 is YNFKEQ in the germline V gene. The CDR3 extends over 18 amino acids. V lost 0 bases, J lost 3 bases, and 10 bases stayed unmatched. In DNA form, the CDR3 reads TGTGCCAGCAGCCAAGATTCTGTTGCTAGCGGGGGGTTCTACGAGCAGTACTTC. Its translation is CASSQDSVASGGFYEQYF.

The CDR3 coding sequence is TGTGCCTGGAGTCTGACCGGGGGGAATGAGCAGTTCTTC. Protein: CAWSLTGGNEQFF. The chain joins TRBV30 to TRBJ2-1; 7 positions agree with TRBD2. CDR1 and CDR2 (germline): GTSNPN, SVGIG (reference sequence). This CDR3 has 13 amino acids. The J segment lost 7 bases and the V segment lost 2 bases, leaving 5 bases of the junction unmatched.

The CDR3 DNA reads as TGTGCCAGCAGCTCTACAGGGGGCTCGTGGTACGAGCAGTACTTC. Translating gives CASSSTGGSWYEQYF. The chain recombines TRBV5-5 with TRBJ2-7, with 9 bases fitting TRBD1. This CDR3 has 15 residues. The trim removed 3 bases at V and 4 bases at J, leaving 8 bases unmatched. Germline loops: CDR1 SGHKS, CDR2 YYEKEE (reference sequence). Variable domain in full (rest from reference TRBV5-5 and TRBJ2-7): DAGVTQSPTHLIKTRGQQVTLRCSPISGHKSVSWYQQVLGQGPQFIFQYYEKEERGRGNFPDRFSARQFPNYSSELNVNALLLGDSALYLCASSSTGGSWYEQYFGPGTRLTVT.

This clone is labeled medium-sized. This chain connects TRBV6-1 to TRBJ1-6; 7 positions match TRBD1. The V and J ends lost 7 bases and 9 bases, in that order; junction bases with no gene match: 6. The length of the CDR3 is 13 residues. Germline CDR1 is MNHNS and CDR2 is SASEGT. This CDR3 is CASKGAGSSPLHF. The CDR3 coding sequence is TGTGCCAGCAAGGGGGCAGGGAGTTCACCCCTCCACTTT.

The chain carries TRBV5-1 and TRBJ1-1; D perhaps matches TRBD1 (5 bases). V was clipped by 7 bases and J by 2 bases, with 15 bases between them. The V gene's germline CDR1 is SGHRS and CDR2 YFSETQ. The CDR3 contains 14 residues. The CDR3 DNA is TGCGCCAGCGGACCCGGACACCTAAACACTGAAGCTTTCTTT. This gives the protein CASGPGHLNTEAFF.

This sequence joins TRBV19 and TRBJ2-5, with TRBD2 as a possible D gene (7 bases). The germline gives CDR1 LNHDA, CDR2 SQIVND (reference sequence). This CDR3 has 15 amino acids. Trimming removed 8 bases from V and 2 bases from J, with 18 bases in between. The CDR3 loop is CASQGLLAPQETQYF. CDR3 DNA: TGTGCCAGTCAGGGGCTACTAGCGCCACAAGAGACCCAGTACTTC.

This chain links TRBV4-2 with TRBJ1-1; D gene ambiguous. This CDR3 contains 15 residues. Per the germline V gene, CDR1 is LGHNA and CDR2 is YNFKEQ. The V gene lost 0 bases and the J gene lost 1 base, with 9 bases spanning the gap. The CDR3 reads CASSQDEGPNTEAFF. In DNA, the CDR3 is TGTGCCAGCAGCCAAGATGAGGGCCCGAACACTGAAGCTTTCTTT.

The rearrangement links TRBV9 to TRBJ2-3; D is perhaps TRBD2 (7 bases). In germline, CDR1 is SGDLS, CDR2 YYNGEE. V was cut by 0 bases and J by 5 bases, with 19 bases left in between. The CDR3 is made up of 17 amino acids. The CDR3 sequence: CASSVATGGPWGDTQYF. The DNA of the CDR3 is TGTGCCAGCAGCGTAGCTACCGGGGGGCCATGGGGAGATACGCAGTATTTT.

This chain links TRBV7-3 with TRBJ2-4; D is possibly TRBD2 (5 bases). The CDR3 spans 15 residues. V gave up 2 bases and J gave up 2 bases, with 10 bases separating them. CDR1 SGHTA and CDR2 FQGTGA come from the germline V gene. CDR3 region: CASSLGSGTKNIQYF. The CDR3 region has the DNA TGTGCCAGCAGCTTAGGGTCGGGGACCAAAAACATTCAGTACTTC.

The V call is TRBV4-3, the J call TRBJ2-7; no clear D. CDR1 is LGHNA, CDR2 YSLEER, per germline. The CDR3 runs 13 residues. V dropped 4 bases and J dropped 9 bases, with 16 bases sitting between them. The CDR3 sequence: CASSLSQANMQYF. CDR3 DNA: TGCGCCAGCAGCCTCAGTCAGGCCAATATGCAGTACTTC.

This clone was picked up one time. The rearrangement joins TRBV9 to TRBJ2-5; TRBD2 might be the D (6 bases). From germline, CDR1 is SGDLS and CDR2 YYNGEE. The CDR3 runs to 10 residues. Trimming took 9 bases from V and 5 from J, leaving 8 bases between them. CDR3 region: CATGGETQYF. The CDR3 DNA follows: TGTGCCACTGGGGGGGAGACCCAGTACTTC.

The gene calls are TRBV27 and TRBJ1-2; possibly TRBD1 for D (5 bases). Germline V gene lookup returns CDR1 MNHEY and CDR2 SMNVEV (reference sequence). The CDR3 extends over 15 amino acids. Trimming pared 6 bases from V and 2 bases from J, leaving 16 bases between. In DNA, the CDR3 is TGTGCCAGCAGCCCTCGCGAGCGGGGCAACTATGGCTACACCTTC. The encoded protein is CASSPRERGNYGYTF.

This chain uses TRBV13 with TRBJ2-7; TRBD1 agrees at 7 bases. Germline CDR1 is PRHDT and CDR2 is FYEKMQ (reference sequence). The CDR3 is made up of 16 amino acids. With 2 bases clipped from V and 0 bases from J, the junction kept 7 bases outside the gene matches. DNA of the CDR3: TGTGCCAGCAGCTTACTGCCGGGACAGAGCTCCTACGAGCAGTACTTC. Encoded protein: CASSLLPGQSSYEQYF. Filled out from reference TRBV13 and TRBJ2-7, the complete variable domain reads AAGVIQSPRHLIKEKRETATLKCYPIPRHDTVYWYQQGPGQDPQFLISFYEKMQSDKGSIPDRFSAQQFSDYHSELNMSSLELGDSALYFCASSLLPGQSSYEQYFGPGTRLTVT.

The rearrangement links TRBV10-3 to TRBJ1-2; D not certain. Looked up from germline, CDR1 is ENHRY and CDR2 is SYGVKD. V was shortened by 4 bases and J by 6 bases, with 12 bases between the two germline ends. This CDR3 region has 13 residues. The CDR3 loop is CAISARAEDGYTF. As DNA, the CDR3 is TGTGCCATCAGTGCGAGGGCAGAGGATGGCTACACCTTC.

The gene calls are TRBV6-6 and TRBJ2-1, with 7 bases that match TRBD2. The ends lost 2 bases at V and 3 bases at J; junction bases unmatched: 4. The CDR3 sequence is 15 residues long. CDR1 MNHNY and CDR2 SVGAGI come from the germline V gene (reference sequence). CDR3 nucleotides: TGTGCCAGCAGTTACGGGGGGGATCTCTACAATGAGCAGTTCTTC. Translation gives CASSYGGDLYNEQFF.

V gene TRBV4-3 combines with J gene TRBJ1-3; D is undetermined. CDR3 size: 17 residues. Trimming stripped 0 bases from V and 0 bases from J, with 12 bases between. In germline, CDR1 is LGHNA, CDR2 YSLEER. CDR3 bases: TGCGCCAGCAGCCAAGAGAATGGGCAGAACTCTGGAAACACCATATATTTT. As protein: CASSQENGQNSGNTIYF.

The chain carries TRBV7-8 and TRBJ1-6; D possibly corresponds to TRBD1 (5 bases). The germline V and J ends were trimmed by 7 bases and 4 bases, with 14 bases remaining between them. Germline V gene sequence: CDR1 SGHVS, CDR2 FQNEAQ. The CDR3 contains 15 residues. CDR3 DNA: TGTGCCAGCACCTCGGGGAGGGGATATAATTCACCCCTCCACTTT. It yields the protein CASTSGRGYNSPLHF.

The chain has TRBV7-3 and TRBJ2-3, with D possibly TRBD1 on 6 matching bases. CDR1 is SGHTA, CDR2 FQGTGA, per germline. Between the trimmed V and J ends, which lost 5 bases and 5 bases, there was a span of 17 bases. The CDR3 covers 15 residues. CDR3 in amino acids: CASSLTGTPLDTQYF. Here the CDR3 DNA reads TGTGCCAGCAGCCTTACAGGGACCCCGCTAGATACGCAGTATTTT.

The chain has TRBV9 and TRBJ2-1, with 8 bases matching TRBD1. V trimming: 4 bases; J trimming: 2 bases; junction bases outside the gene matches: 8. The CDR3 runs 16 residues. Per germline, CDR1 SGDLS and CDR2 YYNGEE. The CDR3 nucleotides read TGTGCCAGCAGCCTGCCCGACAGGGGCACCTACAATGAGCAGTTCTTC. Its protein is CASSLPDRGTYNEQFF.

The CDR3 region is CASSRPGGGIFNEQFF. The CDR3, as DNA: TGTGCCAGCAGCCGACCTGGGGGGGGCATCTTCAATGAGCAGTTCTTC. This chain links TRBV9 with TRBJ2-1; the D gene is possibly TRBD2 (7 bases). The CDR3 loop spans 16 amino acids. V gave up 4 bases and J gave up 6 bases, with 20 bases separating them. Germline V lookup: CDR1 SGDLS, CDR2 YYNGEE.

The V and J genes are TRBV4-3 and TRBJ2-3; 8 bases are a match to TRBD2. The germline gives CDR1 LGHNA, CDR2 YSLEER. This CDR3 contains 18 residues. V lost 0 bases, J lost 3 bases, and 11 bases stayed unmatched. CDR3 in DNA: TGCGCCAGCAGCCAAGATCATTCGGGCGGGGGGCGGACAGATACGCAGTATTTT. It translates to CASSQDHSGGGRTDTQYF.

The chain couples TRBV5-6 to TRBJ2-5; 11 bases map to TRBD2. Trimming removed 1 base from V and 2 bases from J; junction bases left unmatched: 7. The CDR3 contains 17 residues. Germline V lookup: CDR1 SGHDT, CDR2 YYEEEE. CDR3 in amino acids: CASSLFGLAGGQETQYF. CDR3 bases: TGTGCCAGCAGCTTGTTTGGGTTAGCGGGGGGGCAAGAGACCCAGTACTTC. Combining the CDR3 with reference TRBV5-6 and TRBJ2-5 gives the whole variable domain DAGVTQSPTHLIKTRGQQVTLRCSPKSGHDTVSWYQQALGQGPQFIFQYYEEEERQRGNFPDRFSGHQFPNYSSELNVNALLLGDSALYLCASSLFGLAGGQETQYFGPGTRLLVL.

The chain is built from TRBV7-2 and TRBJ2-1; 7 nucleotides line up with TRBD2. Germline trimming cut 5 bases from V and 1 base from J; bases unmatched to any gene: 5. In germline, CDR1 is SGHTA, CDR2 FQGNSA. The CDR3 sequence is 15 residues long. Here the CDR3 reads CASSPSSGSYNEQFF. DNA of the CDR3: TGTGCCAGCAGCCCCTCTAGCGGTTCCTACAATGAGCAGTTCTTC.

The rearrangement uses TRBV7-8 and TRBJ1-4; 8 bases align to TRBD1. V lost 0 bases, J lost 8 bases, and 14 bases stayed unmatched. Germline V gives CDR1 SGHVS, CDR2 FQNEAQ. This CDR3 has 18 amino acids. As DNA, the CDR3 is TGTGCCAGCAGCTTAGCGCTACTACCGGGACAGGCGGACGAAAAACTGTTTTTT. Translation: CASSLALLPGQADEKLFF.